These T cell receptor beta chains were read from a single sample in a study of blood T cell repertoires in COVID-19. The table came from immunoSEQ multiplex PCR; TCRdb's copy has only in-frame clones and leaves some out. The sample lists a few hundred thousand clones; 75% to 90% were seen once. The sample was PBMCs or T cells enriched from blood (not recorded which). The receptors originated from a man between 18 and 35 years old who had recovered from COVID-19. The CDR3 runs from the conserved cysteine through the conserved F or W. A D gene is named only where the DNA matches it firmly. The size entry is marked missing in some rows and otherwise reads once, few, many or a size class.

d_gene: -; j_gene: TRBJ2-5; abundance: -; v_gene: TRBV7-6; CDR3aa: CASSLFLARTATQYF; CDR3nt: TGTGCCAGCAGCTTATTTCTAGCCCGGACGGCGACCCAGTACTTC
d_gene: -; j_gene: TRBJ1-1; abundance: -; v_gene: TRBV27; CDR3aa: CATGGGTEAFF; CDR3nt: TGTGCCACCGGCGGTGGCACTGAAGCTTTCTTT
d_gene: TRBD2; j_gene: TRBJ2-7; abundance: -; v_gene: TRBV19; CDR3aa: CASSKLAGAETYEQYF; CDR3nt: TGTGCCAGTAGTAAACTAGCGGGAGCCGAAACATACGAGCAGTACTTC
d_gene: TRBD1; j_gene: TRBJ2-2; abundance: -; v_gene: TRBV15; CDR3aa: CATSVRTGVNTGELFF; CDR3nt: TGTGCCACCAGCGTGAGGACAGGAGTGAACACCGGGGAGCTGTTTTTT
d_gene: -; j_gene: TRBJ2-6; abundance: -; v_gene: TRBV15; CDR3aa: CATSRDRARGANVLTF; CDR3nt: TGTGCCACCAGCAGAGACCGAGCGCGTGGGGCCAACGTCCTGACTTTC
d_gene: -; j_gene: TRBJ1-5; abundance: -; v_gene: TRBV4-1; CDR3aa: CASSQGREQNQPQHF; CDR3nt: TGCGCCAGCAGCCAAGGCCGGGAACAAAATCAGCCCCAGCATTTT
d_gene: TRBD1; j_gene: TRBJ1-2; abundance: -; v_gene: TRBV3-1/TRBV3-2; CDR3aa: CASSQVVTGEVGYTF; CDR3nt: TGTGCCAGCAGCCAAGTTGTGACAGGGGAGGTTGGCTACACCTTC
d_gene: TRBD2; j_gene: TRBJ2-1; abundance: few; v_gene: TRBV7-3; CDR3aa: CASSSHHLGVGLAGYNEQFF; CDR3nt: TGTGCCAGCAGCTCGCACCATCTCGGAGTTGGACTAGCGGGCTACAATGAGCAGTTCTTC
d_gene: TRBD1; j_gene: TRBJ1-5; abundance: -; v_gene: TRBV10-2; CDR3aa: CASGNRGQGNQPQHF; CDR3nt: TGCGCCAGCGGAAACAGGGGGCAAGGCAATCAGCCCCAGCATTTT
d_gene: TRBD1; j_gene: TRBJ1-6; abundance: -; v_gene: TRBV10-3; CDR3aa: CAIRGRDSHSPLHF; CDR3nt: TGTGCCATCAGGGGCCGGGACAGCCATTCACCCCTCCACTTT
d_gene: -; j_gene: TRBJ1-2; abundance: -; v_gene: TRBV6-5; CDR3aa: CASSYTGTYTNYGYTF; CDR3nt: TGTGCCAGCAGTTACACCGGGACATATACTAACTATGGCTACACCTTC
d_gene: TRBD2; j_gene: TRBJ2-7; abundance: -; v_gene: TRBV18; CDR3aa: CASSPQVSGGYEQYF; CDR3nt: TGTGCCAGCTCACCACAGGTGAGCGGGGGCTACGAGCAGTACTTC
d_gene: -; j_gene: TRBJ2-7; abundance: -; v_gene: TRBV4-3; CDR3aa: CASSQDTSLQGPIYEQYF; CDR3nt: TGCGCCAGCAGCCAAGATACCTCCTTGCAGGGCCCGATCTACGAGCAGTACTTC
d_gene: TRBD1; j_gene: TRBJ2-5; abundance: -; v_gene: TRBV28; CDR3aa: CASSLAGGKTQYF; CDR3nt: TGTGCCAGCAGTTTAGCAGGGGGCAAGACCCAGTACTTC
d_gene: -; j_gene: TRBJ1-2; abundance: few; v_gene: TRBV12-3/TRBV12-4; CDR3aa: CASSLQGVTF; CDR3nt: TGTGCCAGCAGTTTACAGGGCGTAACCTTC
d_gene: -; j_gene: TRBJ1-1; abundance: -; v_gene: TRBV5-1; CDR3aa: CASSLGMNTEAFF; CDR3nt: TGCGCCAGCAGCTTGGGTATGAACACTGAAGCTTTCTTT
d_gene: -; j_gene: TRBJ2-7; abundance: -; v_gene: TRBV5-8; CDR3aa: CASSPTFAGLSYEQYF; CDR3nt: TGTGCCAGCAGCCCTACCTTTGCTGGGCTCTCCTACGAGCAGTACTTC
d_gene: -; j_gene: TRBJ1-2; abundance: -; v_gene: TRBV5-8; CDR3aa: CASSSDNPGYGYTF; CDR3nt: TGTGCCAGCAGCTCGGACAACCCGGGCTATGGCTACACCTTC
d_gene: -; j_gene: TRBJ1-2; abundance: -; v_gene: TRBV2; CDR3aa: CASSVGGAYGYTF; CDR3nt: TGTGCCAGCAGCGTCGGGGGAGCCTATGGCTACACCTTC
d_gene: -; j_gene: TRBJ1-5; abundance: -; v_gene: TRBV2; CDR3aa: CASSDWTDSNQPQHF; CDR3nt: TGTGCCAGCAGTGATTGGACAGACTCTAATCAGCCCCAGCATTTT
d_gene: -; j_gene: TRBJ2-6; abundance: -; v_gene: TRBV6-1; CDR3aa: CASSEAAAGANVLTF; CDR3nt: TGTGCCAGCAGTGAAGCGGCAGCTGGGGCCAACGTCCTGACTTTC
d_gene: -; j_gene: TRBJ2-3; abundance: -; v_gene: TRBV7-2; CDR3aa: CASSLPSTDTQYF; CDR3nt: TGTGCCAGCAGCTTACCAAGCACAGATACGCAGTATTTT
d_gene: TRBD1; j_gene: TRBJ1-1; abundance: -; v_gene: TRBV5-1; CDR3aa: CASRTGAWTEAFF; CDR3nt: TGCGCCAGCAGAACAGGGGCGTGGACTGAAGCTTTCTTT
d_gene: TRBD2; j_gene: TRBJ2-7; abundance: -; v_gene: TRBV15; CDR3aa: CATSRGGGEQYF; CDR3nt: TGTGCCACCAGCAGAGGGGGGGGCGAGCAGTACTTC
d_gene: -; j_gene: TRBJ2-1; abundance: -; v_gene: TRBV2; CDR3aa: CASSFQEDNEQFF; CDR3nt: TGTGCCAGCAGTTTTCAGGAAGACAATGAGCAGTTCTTC
d_gene: -; j_gene: TRBJ1-2; abundance: -; v_gene: TRBV12-3/TRBV12-4; CDR3aa: CASSLGRGNGYTF; CDR3nt: TGTGCCAGCAGTTTGGGGAGGGGGAATGGCTACACCTTC
d_gene: -; j_gene: TRBJ2-3; abundance: -; v_gene: TRBV7-9; CDR3aa: CASSPPREGFFTDTQYF; CDR3nt: TGTGCCAGCAGCCCCCCGAGGGAAGGGTTCTTCACAGATACGCAGTATTTT
d_gene: -; j_gene: TRBJ1-4; abundance: -; v_gene: TRBV4-2; CDR3aa: CASSQGTSGAGNEKLFF; CDR3nt: TGTGCCAGCAGCCAAGGGACTTCAGGGGCGGGTAATGAAAAACTGTTTTTT
d_gene: -; j_gene: TRBJ2-3; abundance: -; v_gene: TRBV7-3; CDR3aa: CASSNTPGRTSTDTQYF; CDR3nt: TGTGCCAGCAGCAACACCCCCGGCCGGACTAGCACAGATACGCAGTATTTT
d_gene: TRBD1; j_gene: TRBJ2-3; abundance: -; v_gene: TRBV19; CDR3aa: CASRFPGQGFNTQYF; CDR3nt: TGTGCCAGCCGATTTCCGGGACAGGGATTTAATACGCAGTATTTT
d_gene: TRBD2; j_gene: TRBJ2-7; abundance: -; v_gene: TRBV18; CDR3aa: CASALSGGYIYEQYF; CDR3nt: TGTGCCAGCGCCTTGTCCGGGGGGTACATTTACGAGCAGTACTTC
d_gene: TRBD1; j_gene: TRBJ2-1; abundance: -; v_gene: TRBV18; CDR3aa: CASSPGTGEGNEQFF; CDR3nt: TGTGCCAGCTCACCCGGGACAGGGGAGGGCAATGAGCAGTTCTTC
d_gene: -; j_gene: TRBJ1-5; abundance: -; v_gene: TRBV4-1; CDR3aa: CASSQEAVSNQPQHF; CDR3nt: TGCGCCAGCAGCCAAGAGGCAGTTAGCAATCAGCCCCAGCATTTT
d_gene: -; j_gene: TRBJ1-2; abundance: -; v_gene: TRBV15; CDR3aa: CATSRDRDLYGYTF; CDR3nt: TGTGCCACCAGCAGGGACAGAGATCTCTATGGCTACACCTTC
d_gene: -; j_gene: TRBJ2-2; abundance: -; v_gene: TRBV7-2; CDR3aa: CASGTNRVPGELFF; CDR3nt: TGTGCCAGCGGAACTAACAGGGTTCCCGGGGAGCTGTTTTTT
d_gene: -; j_gene: TRBJ2-7; abundance: -; v_gene: TRBV28; CDR3aa: CASGGPWRATYEQYF; CDR3nt: TGTGCCAGCGGTGGTCCGTGGCGGGCTACCTACGAGCAGTACTTC
d_gene: TRBD1; j_gene: TRBJ1-3; abundance: -; v_gene: TRBV27; CDR3aa: CASSFSLPGQGYTTIYF; CDR3nt: TGTGCCAGCAGTTTTTCTCTACCGGGACAGGGTTACACCACCATATATTTT
d_gene: -; j_gene: TRBJ2-5; abundance: once; v_gene: TRBV7-2; CDR3aa: CASSLAPTSQETQYF; CDR3nt: TGTGCCAGCAGCTTAGCGCCAACTAGCCAAGAGACCCAGTACTTC
d_gene: TRBD2; j_gene: TRBJ2-7; abundance: -; v_gene: TRBV19; CDR3aa: CASSTRGSSYEQYF; CDR3nt: TGTGCCAGTAGTACGCGGGGGAGCTCCTACGAGCAGTACTTC
d_gene: TRBD2; j_gene: TRBJ2-3; abundance: once; v_gene: TRBV3-1/TRBV3-2; CDR3aa: CASSHVSGRGTDTQYF; CDR3nt: TGTGCCAGCAGCCATGTTAGCGGGAGAGGCACAGATACGCAGTATTTT
d_gene: -; j_gene: TRBJ1-1; abundance: -; v_gene: TRBV7-6; CDR3aa: CASSPADDRNTEAFF; CDR3nt: TGTGCCAGCAGCCCCGCTGATGACAGGAACACTGAAGCTTTCTTT
d_gene: TRBD1; j_gene: TRBJ2-7; abundance: -; v_gene: TRBV28; CDR3aa: CASSLSSGQGAFYEQYF; CDR3nt: TGTGCCAGCAGTTTATCGTCAGGACAGGGGGCTTTCTACGAGCAGTACTTC
d_gene: -; j_gene: TRBJ1-4; abundance: few; v_gene: TRBV15; CDR3aa: CATSPPGIANEKLFF; CDR3nt: TGTGCCACCAGCCCCCCGGGGATAGCTAATGAAAAACTGTTTTTT
d_gene: -; j_gene: TRBJ1-5; abundance: -; v_gene: TRBV5-1; CDR3aa: CASSFGEASNQPQHF; CDR3nt: TGCGCCAGCAGCTTCGGGGAGGCTAGCAATCAGCCCCAGCATTTT
d_gene: TRBD1; j_gene: TRBJ2-7; abundance: -; v_gene: TRBV7-2; CDR3aa: CASSLIVTGSYEQYF; CDR3nt: TGTGCCAGCAGCTTAATTGTGACAGGGTCCTACGAGCAGTACTTC
d_gene: TRBD1; j_gene: TRBJ1-2; abundance: -; v_gene: TRBV2; CDR3aa: CASSLAGGASYGYTF; CDR3nt: TGTGCCAGCAGCCTCGCAGGGGGCGCCTCCTATGGCTACACCTTC
d_gene: TRBD1; j_gene: TRBJ1-4; abundance: -; v_gene: TRBV5-4; CDR3aa: CASSSKTGGYGEKLFF; CDR3nt: TGTGCCAGCAGCTCGAAAACAGGGGGCTATGGGGAAAAACTGTTTTTT
d_gene: TRBD1; j_gene: TRBJ2-7; abundance: -; v_gene: TRBV4-2; CDR3aa: CASSQAGTGISYEQYF; CDR3nt: TGTGCCAGCAGCCAAGCCGGGACAGGGATTTCCTACGAGCAGTACTTC
d_gene: TRBD1; j_gene: TRBJ2-7; abundance: -; v_gene: TRBV18; CDR3aa: CASSSNRDRGHEQYF; CDR3nt: TGTGCCAGCTCATCGAACCGGGACAGGGGCCACGAGCAGTACTTC
d_gene: -; j_gene: TRBJ1-6; abundance: once; v_gene: TRBV3-1/TRBV3-2; CDR3aa: CASSQQQVSDSPLHF; CDR3nt: TGTGCCAGCAGCCAACAACAGGTTTCGGATTCACCCCTCCACTTT
d_gene: -; j_gene: TRBJ1-5; abundance: once; v_gene: TRBV5-4; CDR3aa: CASSSDRNQPQHF; CDR3nt: TGTGCCAGCAGCTCGGACAGAAACCAGCCCCAGCATTTT
d_gene: TRBD2; j_gene: TRBJ2-3; abundance: -; v_gene: TRBV12-5; CDR3aa: CASGLLRLAGDWTDTQYF; CDR3nt: TGTGCTAGTGGTTTGCTCCGACTAGCGGGAGATTGGACAGATACGCAGTATTTT
d_gene: TRBD2; j_gene: TRBJ2-7; abundance: -; v_gene: TRBV4-1; CDR3aa: CASSQDETGGPRGEQYF; CDR3nt: TGCGCCAGCAGCCAAGATGAAACGGGAGGGCCTCGGGGCGAGCAGTACTTC
d_gene: TRBD2; j_gene: TRBJ2-1; abundance: -; v_gene: TRBV4-3; CDR3aa: CASSQDQAGGLSQFF; CDR3nt: TGCGCCAGCAGCCAAGATCAAGCGGGAGGGCTATCTCAGTTCTTC
d_gene: TRBD1; j_gene: TRBJ1-2; abundance: -; v_gene: TRBV11-2; CDR3aa: CASSSPIQRQGPNYGYTF; CDR3nt: TGTGCCAGCAGCTCCCCGATACAAAGACAGGGACCCAACTATGGCTACACCTTC
d_gene: -; j_gene: TRBJ1-2; abundance: once; v_gene: TRBV29-1; CDR3aa: CSVEVGYGYTF; CDR3nt: TGCAGCGTTGAGGTCGGCTATGGCTACACCTTC
d_gene: -; j_gene: TRBJ1-5; abundance: -; v_gene: TRBV6-5; CDR3aa: CASSYGGGGSNQPQHF; CDR3nt: TGTGCCAGCAGTTACGGGGGTGGAGGGTCTAATCAGCCCCAGCATTTT